The entry below gives a single T cell receptor beta chain sequence along with its context. In the original workflow: It was from reference gene primer amplification that nucleated cell counts were estimated. TCRdb's table, derived via immunoSEQ multiplex PCR, lists solely in-frame clones and lacks some. V and J calls and clone size are those listed in that table; D and trimming were worked out from the DNA. The table has roughly 120,000 clones, approximately 85% seen once. The sample belongs to a study of blood T cell repertoires in COVID-19. In the study overall: COVID-19 samples from acute and convalescent phases originated in the United States, Italy and Spain. From T cells, B-cell-depleted T cells, or PBMCs came the material, which was cDNA or gDNA.

The receptor was isolated from a man between 35 and 55 years old with acute or convalescent COVID-19. The sequenced sample consisted of peripheral blood.

In DNA, the CDR3 is TGTGCCAGCAGCGTATCCCTACTAGCGGTGAACACCGGGGAGCTGTTTTTT. Its translation: CASSVSLLAVNTGELFF. This chain joins TRBV9 and TRBJ2-2; 8 bases are a match to TRBD2. The CDR3 is 17 amino acids. The ends lost 1 base at V and 1 base at J; junction bases unmatched: 6. Germline V gene data show CDR1 as SGDLS and CDR2 as YYNGEE.